The rows below give T cell receptor beta chains drawn from one sample of a study of T cell responses to AZD1222 COVID-19 vaccine. The method was immunoSEQ multiplex PCR; TCRdb's version includes in-frame clones alone and lacks a portion of them. The sample lists some 98,000 clones, approximately 91% seen once, with about 17% in the top ten. The source was peripheral blood, collected 28 days after the second AZD1222 dose. The source is an adult who received the AZD1222 COVID-19 vaccine. The CDR3 runs from the conserved cysteine through the conserved F or W. D genes are given only for firm matches. Size is stated for part of the rows, as once, few or many counts, or as a class when the clone is expanded.

clone_size	j_call	v_call	d_call	cdr3_aa	cdr3_nt
NA	TRBJ2-2	TRBV10-3	TRBD2	CAISGGANTGELFF	TGTGCCATCAGCGGGGGGGCGAACACCGGGGAGCTGTTTTTT
NA	TRBJ2-7	TRBV29-1	TRBD2	CSVEDTGTSETYEQYF	TGCAGCGTTGAAGATACCGGGACTAGCGAAACCTACGAGCAGTACTTC
NA	TRBJ1-1	TRBV9	TRBD1	CASSVVPGGLIEAFF	TGTGCCAGCAGCGTAGTCCCAGGGGGGCTAATTGAAGCTTTCTTT
few	TRBJ1-2	TRBV7-9	NA	CASSSTLTGTGYTF	TGTGCCAGCAGCTCCACTCTCACCGGGACAGGCTACACCTTC
NA	TRBJ1-5	TRBV5-1	TRBD1	CASSLNGQGTGQPQHF	TGCGCCAGCAGCTTAAACGGACAGGGGACCGGTCAGCCCCAGCATTTT
once	TRBJ1-2	TRBV27	TRBD1	CASSLGQGDGYTF	TGTGCCAGCAGTTTGGGACAGGGCGATGGCTACACCTTC
NA	TRBJ1-5	TRBV27	NA	CASSWGSNQPQHF	TGTGCCAGCAGTTGGGGTAGCAATCAGCCCCAGCATTTT
NA	TRBJ1-3	TRBV18	NA	CASSLSGNSGNTIYF	TGTGCCAGCTCATTGAGCGGGAACTCTGGAAACACCATATATTTT
NA	TRBJ1-2	TRBV19	NA	CASRPAAGAIGYYGYTF	TGTGCCAGCCGGCCGGCGGCAGGGGCCATTGGCTACTATGGCTACACCTTC
few	TRBJ2-7	TRBV7-2	NA	CASSLAGSRSYEQYF	TGTGCCAGCAGCTTAGCGGGATCTAGATCCTACGAGCAGTACTTC
NA	TRBJ1-2	TRBV27	NA	CASSSLISGYTF	TGTGCCAGCAGCTCCTTGATCAGTGGCTACACCTTC
NA	TRBJ2-7	TRBV7-9	NA	CASSRLDHEQYF	TGTGCCAGCAGCCGACTAGACCACGAGCAGTACTTC
NA	TRBJ2-1	TRBV5-4	NA	CASGTFGSGNEQFF	TGTGCCAGCGGAACCTTCGGAAGCGGCAATGAGCAGTTCTTC
NA	TRBJ2-1	TRBV5-1	TRBD2	CASSLVAGDGNNEQFF	TGCGCCAGCAGCTTAGTAGCGGGAGATGGGAACAATGAGCAGTTCTTC
NA	TRBJ2-1	TRBV6-1	NA	CASSDWGEQFF	TGTGCCAGCAGTGATTGGGGAGAGCAGTTCTTC
NA	TRBJ1-1	TRBV6-5	NA	CASKGTSSGTEAFF	TGTGCCAGCAAGGGTACGAGCTCGGGCACTGAAGCTTTCTTT
NA	TRBJ2-3	TRBV19	NA	CASRSGTPKGTDTQYF	TGTGCCAGTAGATCCGGGACTCCGAAGGGCACAGATACGCAGTATTTT
NA	TRBJ2-7	TRBV11-2	TRBD2	CASSPGTTSYEQYF	TGTGCCAGCAGCCCGGGGACTACCTCCTACGAGCAGTACTTC
NA	TRBJ2-5	TRBV7-6	NA	CASSYTETQYF	TGTGCCAGCAGCTACACGGAGACCCAGTACTTC
few	TRBJ1-1	TRBV11-3	NA	CASSLEEGQKIFF	TGTGCCAGCAGCTTAGAAGAGGGTCAAAAGATTTTCTTT
NA	TRBJ1-2	TRBV30	NA	CAWSWGAGGYTF	TGTGCCTGGAGTTGGGGGGCTGGTGGCTACACCTTC
NA	TRBJ2-1	TRBV9	TRBD2	CASSPRTGGSLDNEQFF	TGTGCCAGCAGCCCCAGGACTGGCGGGAGTCTAGACAATGAGCAGTTCTTC
NA	TRBJ2-1	TRBV4-2	TRBD2	CASSRTSGSQVEQFF	TGTGCCAGCAGCAGAACTAGCGGGAGTCAAGTTGAGCAGTTCTTC
NA	TRBJ2-7	TRBV6-5	TRBD2	CASSYATSPNEQYF	TGTGCCAGCAGTTACGCGACTAGCCCCAACGAGCAGTACTTC
NA	TRBJ2-1	TRBV30	NA	CAWGEGVPGFF	TGTGCCTGGGGCGAAGGAGTTCCCGGATTCTTC
NA	TRBJ2-7	TRBV5-4	NA	CASSLDEGLEQYF	TGTGCCAGCAGCTTGGATGAAGGGCTCGAGCAGTACTTC
NA	TRBJ2-7	TRBV2	NA	CASMGLRTYEQYF	TGTGCCAGCATGGGGCTACGGACCTACGAGCAGTACTTC
NA	TRBJ2-7	TRBV3-1/TRBV3-2	TRBD2	CASSQGGGQGTYEQYF	TGTGCCAGCAGCCAAGGGGGAGGGCAGGGAACCTACGAGCAGTACTTC
NA	TRBJ2-2	TRBV5-1	NA	CASSPGGLNLNTGELFF	TGCGCCAGCAGCCCCGGCGGTCTGAACCTAAACACCGGGGAGCTGTTTTTT
NA	TRBJ2-3	TRBV27	TRBD2	CASSLGSGSGTDTQYF	TGTGCCAGCAGTCTGGGGAGCGGGAGTGGCACAGATACGCAGTATTTT
NA	TRBJ1-2	TRBV3-1/TRBV3-2	NA	CASSPQGGEEGYTF	TGTGCCAGCAGCCCCCAGGGCGGCGAGGAGGGCTACACCTTC
NA	TRBJ1-1	TRBV6-2/TRBV6-3	TRBD1	CASSYPWRGRGTEAFF	TGTGCCAGCAGTTACCCGTGGAGGGGGCGCGGCACTGAAGCTTTCTTT
NA	TRBJ2-1	TRBV7-9	TRBD2	CAGLAGGPYNEQFF	TGTGCCGGATTAGCGGGAGGCCCTTACAATGAGCAGTTCTTC
NA	TRBJ1-3	TRBV18	NA	CASSPFDGSSGNTIYF	TGTGCCAGCTCACCGTTTGACGGGAGCTCTGGAAACACCATATATTTT
NA	TRBJ1-2	TRBV28	NA	CASRGGDRANYGYTF	TGTGCCAGCAGGGGGGGCGACAGAGCTAACTATGGCTACACCTTC
NA	TRBJ1-1	TRBV4-1	NA	CASSQVAGYDDTEAFF	TGCGCCAGCAGCCAAGTGGCAGGGTACGACGACACTGAAGCTTTCTTT